These T cell receptor beta chains were read from a single sample in a study of cytomegalovirus exposure and HLA in healthy donors. TCRdb keeps only in-frame clones here, not all; method: immunoSEQ multiplex PCR. Altogether about 120,000 clones are present, 88% being singletons, with the ten largest covering roughly 6%. Sequencing used PBMCs. These receptors came from a woman aged 18-30 years in good health and CMV-seropositive. Each CDR3 is given with its conserved first and last residue. A D gene is named only where the DNA matches it firmly. The size field is filled for only some rows; it gives once, few, many or a size class.

d_gene | j_gene | v_gene | len | abundance | CDR3aa | CDR3nt
- | TRBJ1-3 | TRBV25-1 | 12 | once | CAFGHLGNTIYF | TGTGCCTTTGGACATCTGGGAAACACCATATATTTT
TRBD1 | TRBJ2-1 | TRBV18 | 17 | - | CASSPAVQGVSYNEQFF | TGTGCCAGCTCACCAGCCGTACAGGGGGTTTCTTACAATGAGCAGTTCTTC
TRBD2 | TRBJ2-6 | TRBV11-2 | 19 | once | CASSHLVRRGGAGANVLTF | TGTGCCAGCAGCCACCTAGTGAGGCGGGGGGGGGCTGGGGCCAACGTCCTGACTTTC
- | TRBJ2-7 | TRBV7-2 | 14 | - | CASSLVGGGYEQYF | TGTGCCAGCAGCTTAGTGGGGGGAGGCTACGAGCAGTACTTC
- | TRBJ1-1 | TRBV5-1 | 12 | few | CASSYSGTEAFF | TGCGCCAGCAGCTATTCGGGGACTGAAGCTTTCTTT
TRBD2 | TRBJ2-2 | TRBV9 | 16 | - | CASSVEGLAKTGELFF | TGTGCCAGCAGCGTCGAGGGACTAGCCAAAACCGGGGAGCTGTTTTTT
- | TRBJ1-3 | TRBV18 | 14 | - | CASSQISSGNTIYF | TGTGCCAGCTCACAAATTAGCTCTGGAAACACCATATATTTT
- | TRBJ2-7 | TRBV7-6 | 14 | once | CASSLGGATGEQYF | TGTGCCAGCAGCTTAGGGGGCGCTACTGGAGAGCAGTACTTC
- | TRBJ2-7 | TRBV19 | 13 | - | CASSQQGSYEQYF | TGTGCCAGTTCCCAACAGGGCTCCTACGAGCAGTACTTC
- | TRBJ2-5 | TRBV5-8 | 15 | - | CASSLADEEQETQYF | TGTGCCAGCAGCTTGGCGGATGAGGAACAAGAGACCCAGTACTTC
TRBD1 | TRBJ2-7 | TRBV5-1 | 15 | - | CASSLHRGKTYEQYF | TGCGCCAGCAGCTTACACAGGGGGAAAACCTACGAGCAGTACTTC
- | TRBJ2-7 | TRBV11-1 | 12 | - | CASSHLFYEQYF | TGTGCCAGCAGCCACCTATTCTACGAGCAGTACTTC
- | TRBJ1-2 | TRBV7-9 | 14 | - | CASSLHRESYGYTF | TGTGCCAGCAGCCTCCACCGGGAAAGCTATGGCTACACCTTC
TRBD1 | TRBJ1-2 | TRBV7-9 | 14 | - | CASSFDGGGKGYTF | TGTGCCAGCAGCTTCGATGGAGGGGGCAAGGGCTACACCTTC
- | TRBJ2-1 | TRBV27 | 16 | - | CASSLSSTGTYNEQFF | TGTGCCAGCAGTTTGTCTTCGACAGGCACCTACAATGAGCAGTTCTTC
- | TRBJ2-6 | TRBV18 | 16 | - | CASSPSGNSGANVLTF | TGTGCCAGCTCACCATCAGGGAACTCTGGGGCCAACGTCCTGACTTTC
TRBD1 | TRBJ1-2 | TRBV9 | 17 | - | CASTLNKDRGYIYGYTF | TGTGCCAGCACCTTAAATAAGGACAGGGGATATATCTATGGCTACACCTTC
- | TRBJ1-1 | TRBV5-6 | 13 | - | CASSRGLDTEAFF | TGTGCCAGCAGTCGTGGACTGGACACTGAAGCTTTCTTT